These 21 T cell receptor beta chains were all obtained from the same sample, sequenced in a study of shared clonotypes between healthy human individuals. CD8 cells classed as naive were CD45RO-negative and positively selected for CCR7, excluding terminally differentiated effector memory CD45RA+ cells. Using immunoSEQ multiplex PCR, the repertoire was profiled, and TCRdb retains in-frame clones only, with some absent. In the table there are around 2,100,000 clones, 85% to 95% of which are singletons. Sequences were obtained from naive CD8+ T cells sorted from blood. These receptors were collected from a man younger than 35 in good health.

V is TRBV19 and J is TRBJ2-7; perhaps TRBD2 as D (7 bases). V shed 5 bases and J shed 2 bases, with 13 bases lying between them. Germline assignment: CDR1 LNHDA and CDR2 SQIVND (reference sequence). The CDR3 totals 14 residues. CDR3 loop: CASSSRGGAYEQYF. CDR3 DNA: TGTGCCAGTAGTTCCAGGGGAGGGGCCTACGAGCAGTACTTC.

The chain recombines TRBV27 with TRBJ2-1; TRBD2 agrees at 8 bases. Germline CDR1 reads MNHEY; CDR2 reads SMNVEV (reference sequence). The CDR3 length is 14 residues. The J segment lost 9 bases and the V segment lost 3 bases, leaving 7 bases of the junction unmatched. CDR3 in DNA: TGTGCCAGCAGTTTCCGGACTAGCCCCGGTGAGCAGTTCTTC. Translation gives CASSFRTSPGEQFF.

The chain links TRBV10-2 to TRBJ2-5; 11 positions agree with TRBD1. Germline V CDR1 and CDR2: WSHSY, SAAADI. Trimming took 5 bases from V and 4 from J; bases not matched to a gene: 3. The CDR3 contains 14 residues. In nucleotides, the CDR3 is TGCGCCAGCAGTTCGGGACAGGGGGGAGAGACCCAGTACTTC. As protein: CASSSGQGGETQYF.

The chain joins TRBV5-1 to TRBJ2-1; 9 bases map to TRBD2. The CDR3 length is 15 residues. Trimming cost V 7 bases and J 4 bases; bases outside gene matches: 9. Germline lookup yields CDR1 SGHRS and CDR2 YFSETQ. In nucleotides, the CDR3 is TGCGCCAGCGGGGGTGGGACTAGCTTTTACAATGAGCAGTTCTTC. This encodes CASGGGTSFYNEQFF.

V usage is TRBV27 and J usage is TRBJ2-5; D remains ambiguous. CDR1 and CDR2 (germline): MNHEY, SMNVEV (reference sequence). The CDR3 has 14 residues. V was clipped by 6 bases and J by 2 bases, with 13 bases between them. The CDR3 sequence: CASRRSSSQETQYF. In DNA form, the CDR3 reads TGTGCCAGCAGGCGCTCTAGTTCGCAAGAGACCCAGTACTTC.

The genes are TRBV6-5 and TRBJ2-2; D could derive from TRBD1 or TRBD2 (5 bases each). With 8 bases removed from V and 7 bases from J, the gap between germline ends came to 14 bases. CDR1 and CDR2 from the germline V gene are MNHEY and SVGAGI. The CDR3 extends over 13 amino acids. The CDR3 is CASAFGGGGELFF. Written as DNA, the CDR3 is TGTGCCAGCGCCTTTGGGGGTGGCGGGGAGCTGTTTTTT.

For this clone: In the same sample, other DNA sequences code for this CDR3. This chain connects TRBV2 to TRBJ2-5, with D uncertain. V gave up 6 bases and J gave up 1 base, with 0 bases separating them. The CDR3 is made up of 10 amino acids. Germline V gene sequence: CDR1 SNHLY, CDR2 FYNNEI. In nucleotides, the CDR3 is TGTGCCAGCAGCCAAGAGACCCAGTACTTC. As protein: CASSQETQYF.

J is TRBJ1-2 and V is TRBV5-5; the match to TRBD1 covers 7 bases. CDR1 and CDR2 (germline): SGHKS, YYEKEE (reference sequence). The length of the CDR3 is 12 residues. The J segment lost 9 bases and the V segment lost 4 bases, leaving 6 bases of the junction unmatched. In DNA, the CDR3 is TGTGCCAGCAGCCTGGACAGGCTGAGCTACACCTTC. Its translation is CASSLDRLSYTF.

V usage is TRBV27 and J usage is TRBJ1-2; the D gene is possibly TRBD1 (5 bases). Germline loops: CDR1 MNHEY, CDR2 SMNVEV (reference sequence). The CDR3 spans 16 residues. V gave up 6 bases and J gave up 4 bases, with 21 bases separating them. CDR3 bases: TGTGCCAGCAGGACCGATAGGGGAGAGCTAGGCTATGGCTACACCTTC. Its protein product is CASRTDRGELGYGYTF.

This clone was seen just once. CDR3 region: CASSHLGGGEQYF. The CDR3 coding sequence is TGCGCCAGCAGCCACCTCGGCGGGGGCGAGCAGTACTTC. The chain recombines TRBV4-1 with TRBJ2-7; 7 positions match TRBD2. CDR3 size: 13 residues. The germline V gene encodes CDR1 MGHRA and CDR2 YSYEKL. V trimming: 3 bases; J trimming: 6 bases; junction bases outside the gene matches: 5.

The V and J genes are TRBV5-4 and TRBJ1-1; D remains unclear. CDR3 length: 14 residues. Germline-derived CDR1 and CDR2 are SGHNT and YYREEE (reference sequence). Between the trimmed V and J ends, which lost 0 bases and 3 bases, there was a span of 9 bases. CDR3 sequence: CASSLGEGYTEAFF. Here the CDR3 DNA reads TGTGCCAGCAGCTTGGGTGAAGGTTACACTGAAGCTTTCTTT.

V gene TRBV6-1 combines with J gene TRBJ1-1, with 7 bases matching TRBD1. The trim removed 2 bases at V and 1 base at J, leaving 7 bases unmatched. The CDR3 totals 16 residues. CDR1 and CDR2 (germline): MNHNS, SASEGT. The CDR3 DNA reads as TGTGCCAGCAGTGAACAGACAGGGCGGTGGAACACTGAAGCTTTCTTT. Encoded protein: CASSEQTGRWNTEAFF.

The V and J genes are TRBV6-1 and TRBJ2-5, with D perhaps matching TRBD2 (6 bases). V was cut by 0 bases and J by 1 base, with 12 bases left in between. The germline CDR1 and CDR2 sequences are MNHNS and SASEGT. This CDR3 is built from 16 residues. CDR3 sequence: CASSEAGVGGQETQYF. Written as DNA, the CDR3 is TGTGCCAGCAGTGAAGCTGGGGTGGGGGGCCAAGAGACCCAGTACTTC.

The chain uses TRBV27 and TRBJ1-6; no definite D call. This CDR3 is 18 amino acids long. V gave up 5 bases and J gave up 0 bases, with 17 bases separating them. The germline gives CDR1 MNHEY, CDR2 SMNVEV (reference sequence). The CDR3 nucleotides are TGTGCCAGCAGTAATCTGGCGTCCGGGAGCTCCTATAATTCACCCCTCCACTTT. The encoded protein is CASSNLASGSSYNSPLHF.

V and J are TRBV7-6 and TRBJ2-5, with TRBD2 matching 7 bases. The CDR3 is 13 residues long. Germline V gene sequence: CDR1 SGHVS, CDR2 FNYEAQ. Trimming cost V 6 bases and J 4 bases; bases outside gene matches: 5. CDR3 bases: TGTGCCAGCAGTCGGGAGGTGGTAGAGACCCAGTACTTC. This translates into CASSREVVETQYF. Drawing the rest from reference TRBV7-6 and TRBJ2-5, the complete variable domain is GAGVSQSPRYKVTKRGQDVALRCDPISGHVSLYWYRQALGQGPEFLTYFNYEAQQDKSGLPNDRFSAERPEGSISTLTIQRTEQRDSAMYRCASSREVVETQYFGPGTRLLVL.

This rearrangement joins TRBV7-8 to TRBJ2-7; D may be TRBD2 (5 bases). V was trimmed by 2 bases and J by 4 bases, leaving 15 bases between them. CDR1 and CDR2 (germline): SGHVS, FQNEAQ. The CDR3 loop spans 15 amino acids. The DNA for the CDR3 is TGTGCCAGCAGCTTATTGCCAGCGGCCAGGTACGAGCAGTACTTC. It specifies CASSLLPAARYEQYF.

This chain uses TRBV14 with TRBJ2-7; unclear D gene. V was clipped by 0 bases and J by 3 bases, with 6 bases between them. CDR1 is SGHDN and CDR2 is FVKESK in the germline V gene. The CDR3 contains 13 residues. CDR3 coding DNA: TGTGCCAGCAGCCAAGAATTCCTCTACGAGCAGTACTTC. Its protein is CASSQEFLYEQYF.

This chain connects TRBV27 to TRBJ1-4; TRBD1 matches 7 bases. The CDR3 is 15 residues long. CDR1 and CDR2 from the germline V gene are MNHEY and SMNVEV (reference sequence). Unmatched junction bases numbered 5, after V lost 3 bases and J lost 4 bases. CDR3 loop: CASSFSQGGNEKLFF. The DNA for the CDR3 is TGTGCCAGCAGTTTTTCGCAGGGGGGTAATGAAAAACTGTTTTTT. Full variable domain (rest looked up from reference TRBV27 and TRBJ1-4): EAQVTQNPRYLITVTGKKLTVTCSQNMNHEYMSWYRQDPGLGLRQIYYSMNVEVTDKGDVPEGYKVSRKEKRNFPLILESPSPNQTSLYFCASSFSQGGNEKLFFGSGTQLSVL.

CDR3 amino acids: CASSLLTSGRVNEQYF. CDR3 DNA sequence: TGTGCCAGCAGCCTCCTGACTAGCGGGAGAGTTAACGAGCAGTACTTC. V is TRBV5-6 and J is TRBJ2-7; 12 bases fit TRBD2. Germline V gives CDR1 SGHDT, CDR2 YYEEEE. The CDR3 contains 16 residues. The J segment lost 5 bases and the V segment lost 4 bases, leaving 10 bases of the junction unmatched.

The J gene is TRBJ2-5, the V gene TRBV11-2; 11 bases match TRBD2. CDR1 is SGHAT, CDR2 FQNNGV, per germline. Germline trimming cut 0 bases from V and 5 bases from J; bases unmatched to any gene: 5. The CDR3 runs to 16 residues. The CDR3 region is CASSLDLLAGEETQYF. The CDR3 nucleotides are TGTGCCAGCAGCTTAGATCTACTAGCGGGAGAGGAGACCCAGTACTTC.

CDR3 protein: CASSLDLPGMNSGANVLTF. In nucleotides, the CDR3 is TGCGCCAGCAGCTTGGATCTCCCGGGGATGAACTCTGGGGCCAACGTCCTGACTTTC. The chain recombines TRBV5-1 with TRBJ2-6; a possible D gene is TRBD2 (5 bases). With 0 bases removed from V and 0 bases from J, the gap between germline ends came to 16 bases. There are 19 residues in the CDR3. From germline, CDR1 is SGHRS and CDR2 YFSETQ.